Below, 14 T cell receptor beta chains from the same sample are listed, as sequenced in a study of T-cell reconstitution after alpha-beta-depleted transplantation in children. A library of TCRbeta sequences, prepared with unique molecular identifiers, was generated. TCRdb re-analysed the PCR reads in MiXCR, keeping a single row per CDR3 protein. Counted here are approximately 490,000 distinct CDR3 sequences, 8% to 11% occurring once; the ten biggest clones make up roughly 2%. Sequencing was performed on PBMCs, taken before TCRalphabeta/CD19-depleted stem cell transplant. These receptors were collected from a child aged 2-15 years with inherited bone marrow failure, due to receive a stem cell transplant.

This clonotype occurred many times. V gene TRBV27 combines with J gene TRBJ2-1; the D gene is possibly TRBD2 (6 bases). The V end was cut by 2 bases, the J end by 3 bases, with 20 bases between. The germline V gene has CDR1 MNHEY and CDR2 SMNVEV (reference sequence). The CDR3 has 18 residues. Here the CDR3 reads CASSLNGVGGYFYNEQFF. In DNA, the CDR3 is TGTGCCAGCAGTTTAAACGGGGTGGGGGGATATTTCTACAATGAGCAGTTCTTC.

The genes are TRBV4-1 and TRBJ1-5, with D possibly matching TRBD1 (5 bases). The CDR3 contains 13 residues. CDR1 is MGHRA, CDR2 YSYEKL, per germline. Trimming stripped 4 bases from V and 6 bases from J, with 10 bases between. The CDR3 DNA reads TGCGCCAGCAGCCCCCAGGGAATTCAGCCCCAGCATTTT. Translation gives CASSPQGIQPQHF.

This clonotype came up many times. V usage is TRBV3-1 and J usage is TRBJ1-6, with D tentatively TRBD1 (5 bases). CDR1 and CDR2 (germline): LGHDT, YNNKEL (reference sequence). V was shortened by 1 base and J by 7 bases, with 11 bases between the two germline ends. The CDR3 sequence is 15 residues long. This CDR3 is CASSQAREVNSPLHF. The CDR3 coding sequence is TGTGCCAGCAGCCAAGCCAGGGAGGTCAATTCACCCCTCCACTTT. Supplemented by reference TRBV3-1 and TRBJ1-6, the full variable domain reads DTAVSQTPKYLVTQMGNDKSIKCEQNLGHDTMYWYKQDSKKFLKIMFSYNNKELIINETVPNRFSPKSPDKAHLNLHINSLELGDSAVYFCASSQAREVNSPLHFGNGTRLTVT.

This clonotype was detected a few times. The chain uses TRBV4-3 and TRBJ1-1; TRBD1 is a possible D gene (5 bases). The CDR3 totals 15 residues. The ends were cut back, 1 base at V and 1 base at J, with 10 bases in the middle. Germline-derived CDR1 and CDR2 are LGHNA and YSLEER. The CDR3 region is CASSQGRQWNTEAFF. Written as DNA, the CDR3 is TGCGCCAGCAGCCAAGGGCGACAGTGGAACACTGAAGCTTTCTTT.

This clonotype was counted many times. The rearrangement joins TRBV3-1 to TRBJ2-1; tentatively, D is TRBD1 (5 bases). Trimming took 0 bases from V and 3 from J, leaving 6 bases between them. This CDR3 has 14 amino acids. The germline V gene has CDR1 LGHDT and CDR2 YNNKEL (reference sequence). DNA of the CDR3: TGTGCCAGCAGCCAAGAGGGGCGCTACAATGAGCAGTTCTTC. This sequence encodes CASSQEGRYNEQFF.

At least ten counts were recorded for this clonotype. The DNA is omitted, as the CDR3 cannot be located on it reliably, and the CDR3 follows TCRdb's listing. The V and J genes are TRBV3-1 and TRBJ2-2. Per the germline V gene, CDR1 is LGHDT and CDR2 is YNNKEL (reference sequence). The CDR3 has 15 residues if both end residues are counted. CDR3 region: CASSQVLRRTGELFF.

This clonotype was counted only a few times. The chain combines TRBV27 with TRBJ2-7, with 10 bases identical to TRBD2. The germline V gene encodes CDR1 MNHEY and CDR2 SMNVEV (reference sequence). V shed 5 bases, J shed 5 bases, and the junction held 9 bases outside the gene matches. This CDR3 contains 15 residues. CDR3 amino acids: CASSPSGSYVHEQYF. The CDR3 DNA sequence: TGTGCCAGCAGTCCTAGCGGGAGTTACGTCCACGAGCAGTACTTC.

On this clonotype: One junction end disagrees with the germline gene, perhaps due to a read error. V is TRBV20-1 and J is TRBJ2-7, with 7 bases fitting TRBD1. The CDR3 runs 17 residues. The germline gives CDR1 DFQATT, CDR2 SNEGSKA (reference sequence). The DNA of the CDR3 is TGCTGTGCTAGAGATTTCCGGAATTGGGACAGCTCCTACGAGCAGTACTTC. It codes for CCARDFRNWDSSYEQYF.

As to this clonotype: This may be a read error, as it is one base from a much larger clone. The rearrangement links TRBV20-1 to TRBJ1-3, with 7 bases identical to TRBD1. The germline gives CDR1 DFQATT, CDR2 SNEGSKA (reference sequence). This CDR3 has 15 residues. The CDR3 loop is CSADLGRGLGKTIYF. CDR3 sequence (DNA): TGCAGTGCCGACCTGGGTAGGGGGCTAGGAAAAACCATATATTTT.

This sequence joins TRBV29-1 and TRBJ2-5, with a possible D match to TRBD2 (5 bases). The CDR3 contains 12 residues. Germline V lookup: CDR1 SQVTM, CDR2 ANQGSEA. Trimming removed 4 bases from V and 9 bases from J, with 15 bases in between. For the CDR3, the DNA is TGCAGCGTTGGATGGACGGAAGCGGCCCAGTACTTC. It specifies CSVGWTEAAQYF.

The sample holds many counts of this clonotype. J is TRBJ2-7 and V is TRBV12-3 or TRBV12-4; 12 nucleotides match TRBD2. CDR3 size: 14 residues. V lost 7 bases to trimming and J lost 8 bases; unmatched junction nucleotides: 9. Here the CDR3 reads CASTDGLAGGKQYF. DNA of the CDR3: TGTGCCAGCACCGATGGCCTAGCGGGAGGGAAGCAGTACTTC.

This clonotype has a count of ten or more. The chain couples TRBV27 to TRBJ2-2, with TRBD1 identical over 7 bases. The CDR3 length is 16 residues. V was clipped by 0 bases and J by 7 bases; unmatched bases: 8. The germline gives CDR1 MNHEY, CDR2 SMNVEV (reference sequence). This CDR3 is CASSLSGTVVSGELFF. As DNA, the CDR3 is TGTGCCAGCAGTTTATCAGGGACAGTAGTGAGCGGGGAGCTGTTTTTT.

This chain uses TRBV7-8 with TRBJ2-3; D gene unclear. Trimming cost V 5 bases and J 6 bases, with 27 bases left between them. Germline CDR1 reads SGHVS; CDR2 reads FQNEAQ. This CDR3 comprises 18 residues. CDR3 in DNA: TGTGCCAGCAGCCACCGCAGTAGAGCCCCAGACTGGGTTGATACGCAGTATTTT. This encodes CASSHRSRAPDWVDTQYF.

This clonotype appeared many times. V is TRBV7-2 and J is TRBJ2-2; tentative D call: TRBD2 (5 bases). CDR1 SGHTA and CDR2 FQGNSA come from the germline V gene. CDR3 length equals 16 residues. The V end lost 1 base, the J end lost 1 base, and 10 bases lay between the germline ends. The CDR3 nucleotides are TGTGCCAGCAGCTTAGTCGTGACTATGAACACCGGGGAGCTGTTTTTT. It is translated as CASSLVVTMNTGELFF.